This is a list of T cell receptor beta chains from one sample in a study of shared clonotypes between healthy human individuals. Produced via immunoSEQ multiplex PCR; TCRdb's table is partial and in-frame only. The table shows about 1.5 million clones, with around 95% occurring only once. Sequenced sample: naive CD4+ T cells sorted from blood. These receptors came from a man aged 25-45 years in good health. Both conserved end residues are part of each CDR3. D genes are given only for firm matches. Expanded clones get a size class; other rows say once, few or many, or leave the size out.

V	size	J	D	CDR3	DNA
TRBV5-8	few	TRBJ1-2	NA	CASSYGLNGYTF	TGTGCCAGCAGCTATGGACTGAATGGCTACACCTTC
TRBV19	NA	TRBJ2-1	NA	CASSIDGDEQFF	TGTGCCAGTAGTATAGATGGGGATGAGCAGTTCTTC
TRBV6-5	NA	TRBJ2-1	NA	CASSYSDTYNEQFF	TGTGCCAGCAGTTACTCAGACACATACAATGAGCAGTTCTTC
TRBV28	NA	TRBJ2-3	TRBD1	CASSIQDRDTDTQYF	TGTGCCAGCAGTATCCAGGACAGGGACACAGATACGCAGTATTTT
TRBV9	NA	TRBJ2-2	NA	CASSVTLTGELFF	TGTGCCAGCAGCGTGACACTCACCGGGGAGCTGTTTTTT
TRBV14	NA	TRBJ2-2	TRBD2	CASSQVGGLAGNTGELFF	TGTGCCAGCAGCCAAGTAGGAGGACTAGCGGGAAACACCGGGGAGCTGTTTTTT
TRBV28	NA	TRBJ2-1	NA	CASREPGHPYNEQFF	TGTGCCAGCAGAGAACCGGGACATCCATACAATGAGCAGTTCTTC
TRBV7-7	once	TRBJ1-1	NA	CASSPTMNTEAFF	TGTGCCAGCAGCCCCACAATGAACACTGAAGCTTTCTTT
TRBV7-6	NA	TRBJ2-5	TRBD2	CASSLGASGRHETQYF	TGTGCCAGCAGCTTGGGGGCTAGCGGGAGGCACGAGACCCAGTACTTC
TRBV7-2	NA	TRBJ2-5	NA	CASSLARAQETQYF	TGTGCCAGCAGCTTAGCCCGGGCCCAAGAGACCCAGTACTTC
TRBV29-1	NA	TRBJ2-2	TRBD2	CSVWGLEANTGELFF	TGCAGCGTTTGGGGACTAGAAGCGAACACCGGGGAGCTGTTTTTT
TRBV5-1	few	TRBJ1-2	NA	CASSGGTDYGYTF	TGCGCCAGCAGCGGGGGGACCGACTATGGCTACACCTTC
TRBV4-2	NA	TRBJ1-5	NA	CASRPDTSNQPQHF	TGTGCCAGCAGGCCGGACACCAGCAATCAGCCCCAGCATTTT
TRBV18	once	TRBJ1-4	NA	CASSPARGRPDEKLFF	TGTGCCAGCTCGCCGGCCCGGGGGCGCCCCGATGAAAAACTGTTTTTT
TRBV27	NA	TRBJ1-5	TRBD1	CASSMTGANQPQHF	TGTGCCAGCAGCATGACAGGGGCCAATCAGCCCCAGCATTTT
TRBV10-3	NA	TRBJ2-5	TRBD2	CAISLGTSGQETQYF	TGTGCCATCAGTCTCGGGACTAGCGGCCAAGAGACCCAGTACTTC
TRBV9	NA	TRBJ1-1	NA	CASSEQAGNRYTEAFF	TGTGCCAGCAGCGAGCAGGCAGGGAATAGGTACACTGAAGCTTTCTTT
TRBV19	NA	TRBJ1-2	TRBD1	CASSPGQGNPPVDGYTF	TGTGCCAGTAGTCCCGGACAGGGGAACCCCCCTGTCGATGGCTACACCTTC
TRBV18	NA	TRBJ2-1	TRBD1	CASSPLRTGLVTYNEQFF	TGTGCCAGCTCACCCCTTCGGACAGGGTTGGTGACCTACAATGAGCAGTTCTTC
TRBV5-1	NA	TRBJ2-6	NA	CASSLQRHGIGSGANVLTF	TGCGCCAGCAGCTTGCAGAGGCACGGAATAGGTTCAGGGGCCAACGTCCTGACTTTC
TRBV2	NA	TRBJ1-5	NA	CASSEAIRRNQPQHF	TGTGCCAGCAGTGAAGCGATCAGGAGGAATCAGCCCCAGCATTTT
TRBV5-1	NA	TRBJ2-7	NA	CASSLMPTGQSYEQYF	TGCGCCAGCAGCTTGATGCCGACAGGACAATCCTACGAGCAGTACTTC
TRBV11-3	NA	TRBJ2-2	TRBD2	CASSLDVRLAENTGELFF	TGTGCCAGCAGCTTAGATGTCCGGCTAGCGGAAAACACCGGGGAGCTGTTTTTT
TRBV4-1	NA	TRBJ2-3	TRBD1	CASSQDQGVFADTQYF	TGCGCCAGCAGCCAAGATCAGGGGGTATTTGCAGATACGCAGTATTTT
TRBV29-1	NA	TRBJ2-3	TRBD2	CSALAGGADTQYF	TGCAGCGCCCTAGCGGGAGGTGCAGATACGCAGTATTTT
TRBV27	once	TRBJ2-5	NA	CASSLWGQETQYF	TGTGCCAGCAGTTTATGGGGCCAAGAGACCCAGTACTTC
TRBV21-1	NA	TRBJ2-3	NA	CASSTHRDGSTDTQYF	TGTGCCAGCAGCACCCATAGGGATGGCAGCACAGATACGCAGTATTTT
TRBV29-1	NA	TRBJ1-2	NA	CSIQKPGNYGYTF	TGCAGCATCCAAAAGCCAGGAAACTATGGCTACACCTTC
TRBV4-1	NA	TRBJ2-5	TRBD2	CASSQNLAVRRQETQYF	TGCGCCAGCAGCCAAAATCTAGCGGTAAGGCGCCAAGAGACCCAGTACTTC
TRBV6-6	NA	TRBJ2-7	TRBD2	CASSPGTSTYEQYF	TGTGCCAGCAGTCCAGGGACTAGCACCTACGAGCAGTACTTC
TRBV28	NA	TRBJ2-5	NA	CASNTGFWGAGPKTQYF	TGTGCCAGCAACACCGGCTTTTGGGGGGCAGGACCGAAGACCCAGTACTTC
TRBV19	NA	TRBJ2-2	TRBD2	CASSMPELLTSGSSGTGELFF	TGTGCCAGTAGTATGCCCGAACTCCTGACTAGCGGGAGCTCGGGCACCGGGGAGCTGTTTTTT
TRBV28	NA	TRBJ2-7	NA	CASSFGRLVMLSYEQYF	TGTGCCAGCAGTTTTGGTCGCCTCGTTATGTTGTCCTACGAGCAGTACTTC
TRBV9	NA	TRBJ2-2	NA	CASSVGRIQNTGELFF	TGTGCCAGCAGCGTAGGACGGATTCAGAACACCGGGGAGCTGTTTTTT